This T cell receptor beta chain was retrieved from a study of patients and donors after allogeneic stem cell transplantation. This clonotype was recorded at least ten times. MiXCR, run by TCRdb on the RT-PCR reads, gives a single entry per CDR3 protein. Seen here are some 230,000 distinct CDR3 sequences, 14% observed once, and the top ten hold around a tenth. This CDR3 spans 14 amino acids. Trimming removed 6 bases from V and 10 bases from J, with 16 bases in between. Germline assignment: CDR1 LNHDA and CDR2 SQIVND (reference sequence). What was sequenced was blood, either unsorted or a sorted T cell fraction (not recorded which). The origin of this receptor is a human donor who was either an allogeneic HSCT recipient or a stem cell or donor lymphocyte infusion donor (not recorded which). It is not recorded whose cells these are; they may come from a transplant donor. The chain has TRBV19 and TRBJ1-6; D is ambiguous. For the CDR3, the DNA is TGTGCCAGTAGGTCGCGGGCCCCAGGATCACCCCTCCACTTT. Translating gives CASRSRAPGSPLHF. Looking up the rest from reference TRBV19 and TRBJ1-6 gives the full variable domain: DGGITQSPKYLFRKEGQNVTLSCEQNLNHDAMYWYRQDPGQGLRLIYYSQIVNDFQKGDIAEGYSVSREKKESFPLTVTSAQKNPTAFYLCASRSRAPGSPLHFGNGTRLTVT.